This T cell receptor (beta chain) was profiled in a study of blood T cell repertoires in COVID-19. About the research overall: The analysed material was cDNA or gDNA that came from T cells, B-cell-depleted T cells, or PBMCs.

This clone was recorded once. Using immunoSEQ multiplex PCR, the repertoire was profiled, and TCRdb retains in-frame clones only, with some absent. The sample includes about 260,000 clones, about 87% of them seen just once. The V gene's germline CDR1 is SGHRS and CDR2 YFSETQ. The junction had 9 bases not matched to a gene; V was cut back by 4 bases and J by 4 bases. The CDR3 contains 16 residues. This chain connects TRBV5-1 to TRBJ2-1; 9 positions agree with TRBD2. The TCR sequence derives from a woman aged 55 to 70 with COVID-19, enrolled during active disease. Sequenced sample: peripheral blood. The CDR3, as DNA: TGCGCCAGCAGCCTCGGGACTAGCCCGGGGTACAATGAGCAGTTCTTC. Translating it yields CASSLGTSPGYNEQFF. The whole variable domain, remainder taken from reference TRBV5-1 and TRBJ2-1, is KAGVTQTPRYLIKTRGQQVTLSCSPISGHRSVSWYQQTPGQGLQFLFEYFSETQRNKGNFPGRFSGRQFSNSRSEMNVSTLELGDSALYLCASSLGTSPGYNEQFFGPGTRLTVL.